This record concerns one TCR beta chain sequence. These data come from a study of blood T cell repertoires in COVID-19. Overall study context: The samples span acute and convalescent COVID-19 from the United States, Italy and Spain. PBMCs, B-cell-depleted T cells, or T cells provided the cDNA or gDNA that made up the material.

In the authors' methods: Estimation of nucleated cell counts was performed using reference gene primer amplification. TCRdb keeps only in-frame clones here, not all; method: immunoSEQ multiplex PCR. The V and J calls and clone size were taken over from that table, and D and trimming were inferred from the DNA. The sample records about 49,000 clones, approximately 85% being singletons. V lost 1 base, J lost 2 bases, and 7 bases lay in between. Per the germline V gene, CDR1 is KGHSH and CDR2 is LQKENI. This CDR3 has 14 amino acids. The TCR comes from a human donor in a cohort sampled during active COVID-19. This chain uses TRBV18 with TRBJ2-3; D is unresolved. Sample: peripheral blood. The CDR3 spells CASSPRRYTDTQYF. The CDR3 region has the DNA TGTGCCAGCTCACCACGCAGGTACACAGATACGCAGTATTTT.